These 27 T cell receptor beta chains were all obtained from the same sample, sequenced in a study of T cells in Graves' hyperthyroidism and ophthalmopathy. Template material for amplifying TCR beta CDR3 regions consisted of RNA transcripts. First-round RT-PCR with HTBI primers amplified the TCR CDR3 region. TCRdb reprocessed the multiplex PCR reads via MiXCR and lists one record per CDR3 protein. The sample holds some 490,000 distinct CDR3 sequences, roughly a sixth seen once. The specimen sequenced was blood. The receptors stem from a woman aged 25 to 39 with Graves' ophthalmopathy.

Only a few counts were recorded for this clonotype. The rearrangement uses TRBV12-3 or TRBV12-4 and TRBJ2-2; 8 bases match TRBD1. This CDR3 spans 16 amino acids. After removal of 4 bases from V and 3 bases from J, the junction contained 7 bases not matched to a gene. DNA of the CDR3: TGTGCCAGCAGTTCTTGGACAGGGACGCACACCGGGGAGCTGTTTTTT. Its translation is CASSSWTGTHTGELFF.

V is TRBV5-8 and J is TRBJ2-1; unclear D gene. This CDR3 comprises 15 residues. CDR1 and CDR2 from the germline V gene are SGHTS and YDEGEE. With 0 bases removed from V and 2 bases from J, the gap between germline ends came to 9 bases. CDR3 region: CASSLEGDTYNEQFF. The CDR3 DNA reads TGTGCCAGCAGCTTGGAAGGTGACACCTACAATGAGCAGTTCTTC. The complete variable domain, with remaining parts taken from reference TRBV5-8 and TRBJ2-1, reads EAGVTQSPTHLIKTRGQQATLRCSPISGHTSVYWYQQALGLGLQFLLWYDEGEERNRGNFPPRFSGRQFPNYSSELNVNALELEDSALYLCASSLEGDTYNEQFFGPGTRLTVL.

V is TRBV2 and J is TRBJ2-2, with 7 bases matching TRBD1. Trimming cost V 5 bases and J 4 bases; bases outside gene matches: 7. Germline CDR1 is SNHLY and CDR2 is FYNNEI. The CDR3 contains 15 residues. The CDR3 sequence: CASSRTGVGTGELFF. As DNA, the CDR3 is TGTGCCAGCAGTCGAACAGGGGTTGGCACCGGGGAGCTGTTTTTT. Based on the CDR3 plus reference TRBV2 and TRBJ2-2, the full variable domain is EPEVTQTPSHQVTQMGQEVILRCVPISNHLYFYWYRQILGQKVEFLVSFYNNEISEKSEIFDDQFSVERPDGSNFTLKIRSTKLEDSAMYFCASSRTGVGTGELFFGEGSRLTVL.

The chain couples TRBV4-1 to TRBJ2-6; D gene uncertain. V lost 1 base to trimming and J lost 0 bases, with 22 bases between them. CDR3 length: 21 amino acids. CDR1 is MGHRA and CDR2 is YSYEKL in the germline V gene. The CDR3 is CASSQAAGAEPSVSGANVLTF. CDR3 DNA: TGCGCCAGCAGCCAAGCCGCAGGCGCCGAACCCTCAGTCTCTGGGGCCAACGTCCTGACTTTC.

This clonotype was detected only a few times. V gene TRBV20-1 combines with J gene TRBJ2-5, with no clear D. The length of the CDR3 is 10 residues. V lost 7 bases, J lost 5 bases, and 8 bases lay in between. Per the germline V gene, CDR1 is DFQATT and CDR2 is SNEGSKA (reference sequence). The CDR3 nucleotides read TGCAGTGAAGGTGTGGAGACCCAGTACTTC. Translation: CSEGVETQYF.

At least ten counts were recorded for this clonotype. The rearrangement links TRBV29-1 to TRBJ2-5, with TRBD2 matching 11 bases. V lost 3 bases and J lost 7; bases outside the gene matches: 7. CDR1 is SQVTM, CDR2 ANQGSEA, per germline. The CDR3 contains 14 residues. For the CDR3, the DNA is TGCAGCGTTGAGCTACTAGCGGGAGAGGCGACCCAGTACTTC. Its protein is CSVELLAGEATQYF.

V and J are TRBV5-1 and TRBJ2-1; D is ambiguous. Per the germline V gene, CDR1 is SGHRS and CDR2 is YFSETQ. The CDR3 loop spans 12 amino acids. Trimming removed 0 bases at V and 13 bases at J, with 11 bases between. CDR3 amino acids: CASSLVSVPQFF. CDR3 nucleotides: TGCGCCAGCAGCTTGGTGTCCGTACCACAGTTCTTC.

This clonotype has at least ten counts. Here the CDR3 reads CASRRWMENEQFF. DNA for the CDR3: TGTGCCAGCAGGCGATGGATGGAAAATGAGCAGTTCTTC. V usage is TRBV28 and J usage is TRBJ2-1; D not certain. V shed 6 bases and J shed 7 bases, with 13 bases lying between them. The CDR3 length is 13 residues. The germline V gene has CDR1 MDHEN and CDR2 SYDVKM.

This clonotype was found many times. The chain links TRBV2 to TRBJ1-2; TRBD1 matches 9 bases. CDR1 and CDR2 from the germline V gene are SNHLY and FYNNEI. CDR3 length: 15 amino acids. Trimming took 4 bases from V and 6 from J; bases not matched to a gene: 9. CDR3 DNA sequence: TGTGCCAGCAGTGTAACAACCGGGACAGGGAATGGCTACACCTTC. Protein sequence: CASSVTTGTGNGYTF. The full variable domain, with the rest looked up from reference TRBV2 and TRBJ1-2, is EPEVTQTPSHQVTQMGQEVILRCVPISNHLYFYWYRQILGQKVEFLVSFYNNEISEKSEIFDDQFSVERPDGSNFTLKIRSTKLEDSAMYFCASSVTTGTGNGYTFGSGTRLTVV.

This clonotype was detected a few times. This sequence joins TRBV29-1 and TRBJ2-4; D possibly corresponds to TRBD2 (6 bases). Germline V gives CDR1 SQVTM, CDR2 ANQGSEA. V was shortened by 1 base and J by 6 bases, with 16 bases between the two germline ends. CDR3 size: 15 residues. CDR3 nucleotide sequence: TGCAGCGTTGAAGGTCTGACCCGGCGGGGAAACATTCAGTACTTC. It is translated as CSVEGLTRRGNIQYF.

There are many counts of this clonotype. The chain employs TRBV5-1 and TRBJ2-6; TRBD1 matches 7 bases. Germline V gene data show CDR1 as SGHRS and CDR2 as YFSETQ. The CDR3 extends over 17 amino acids. V lost 1 base and J lost 2; bases outside the gene matches: 6. CDR3 in amino acids: CASSLLRQGAGANVLTF. The DNA of the CDR3 is TGCGCCAGCAGCTTGCTCAGGCAGGGGGCTGGGGCCAACGTCCTGACTTTC.

This clonotype has more than one count but fewer than ten. This chain uses TRBV12-3 or TRBV12-4 with TRBJ1-1, with D possibly being TRBD1 (5 bases). V lost 8 bases to trimming and J lost 4 bases, with 20 bases between them. This CDR3 spans 15 amino acids. The CDR3 DNA reads TGTGCCAGCCGGTCCAGGGCTCCCGGCCCCACTGAAGCTTTCTTT. It specifies CASRSRAPGPTEAFF.

The CDR3 DNA reads as TGTGCCAGCAGCTCCTCTGGGGCCAATCAGCCCCAGCATTTT. It specifies CASSSSGANQPQHF. The chain is built from TRBV9 and TRBJ1-5, with D perhaps TRBD1 (5 bases). From germline, CDR1 is SGDLS and CDR2 YYNGEE. V was cut by 4 bases and J by 3 bases, with 11 bases left in between. This CDR3 has 14 amino acids.

This clonotype was detected many times. The chain carries TRBV18 and TRBJ2-7; D gene uncertain. Trimming removed 3 bases at V and 0 bases at J, with 6 bases between. Germline loops: CDR1 KGHSH, CDR2 LQKENI. This CDR3 is 13 amino acids long. The CDR3 DNA sequence: TGTGCCAGCTCACCTGACATCTCCTACGAGCAGTACTTC. This translates into CASSPDISYEQYF.

The chain has TRBV15 and TRBJ2-1; D is unresolved. This CDR3 is built from 13 residues. V gave up 3 bases and J gave up 0 bases, with 3 bases separating them. CDR1 is LNHNV and CDR2 is YYDKDF in the germline V gene (reference sequence). The CDR3 nucleotides are TGTGCCACCAGCAGGGACTCCTACAATGAGCAGTTCTTC. Protein sequence: CATSRDSYNEQFF.

Notes on this clonotype: It may be a read error: a sequence one base away is much more abundant. This chain uses TRBV15 with TRBJ2-4; D unclear. In germline, CDR1 is LNHNV, CDR2 YYDKDF (reference sequence). The CDR3 has 12 residues. As DNA, the CDR3 is TGTGCCGCCAGCTCCCCCCCGGACATTCAGTACTTC. Amino acids: CAASSPPDIQYF. The full variable domain, completed using reference TRBV15 and TRBJ2-4, is DAMVIQNPRYQVTQFGKPVTLSCSQTLNHNVMYWYQQKSSQAPKLLFHYYDKDFNNEADTPDNFQSRRPNTSFCFLDIRSPGLGDTAMYLCAASSPPDIQYFGAGTRLSVL.

The table lists this clonotype with many counts. The chain is built from TRBV7-2 and TRBJ1-1; no reliable D call. With 3 bases removed from V and 0 bases from J, the gap between germline ends came to 5 bases. From germline, CDR1 is SGHTA and CDR2 FQGNSA. The CDR3 has 13 residues. The CDR3 DNA is TGTGCCAGCAGCTTCAAGTTGAACACTGAAGCTTTCTTT. Residues: CASSFKLNTEAFF.

With respect to this clonotype: The junction departs from germline at one end; a sequencing error may be responsible. The rearrangement uses TRBV7-2 and TRBJ2-7, with D unclear. The CDR3 extends over 11 amino acids. CDR1 is SGHTA, CDR2 FQGNSA, per germline. CDR3 region: CACSKAYEQYF. The CDR3 DNA reads as TGTGCCTGCAGCAAGGCGTACGAGCAGTACTTC.

There are many counts of this clonotype. This sequence joins TRBV6-2 or TRBV6-3 and TRBJ1-2; tentative D call: TRBD1 (5 bases). Germline V lookup: CDR1 MNHEY, CDR2 SVGEGT. The CDR3 length is 14 residues. V lost 7 bases to trimming and J lost 6 bases, with 18 bases between them. CDR3 sequence (DNA): TGTGCCAGCACGGTGGGGCCTGCGGCGGATGGCTACACCTTC. It is translated as CASTVGPAADGYTF.

This clonotype was recorded at least ten times. The CDR3 DNA reads TGTGCCAGCAGCTTAGGAGGGAGTCGGCCCTACGAGCAGTACTTC. Its protein product is CASSLGGSRPYEQYF. The chain recombines TRBV11-2 with TRBJ2-7, with D perhaps matching TRBD2 (5 bases). CDR1 and CDR2 (germline): SGHAT, FQNNGV. This CDR3 has 15 amino acids. Trimming took 1 base from V and 2 from J, leaving 12 bases between them.

The genes are TRBV29-1 and TRBJ2-2, with 11 bases lining up with TRBD1. This CDR3 is built from 14 residues. The germline V gene has CDR1 SQVTM and CDR2 ANQGSEA. With 6 bases clipped from V and 6 bases from J, the junction kept 6 bases outside the gene matches. Here the CDR3 DNA reads TGCAGCGTAGCCGGGACAGGGGGGTCCGGGGAGCTGTTTTTT. Protein product: CSVAGTGGSGELFF.

At least ten counts were recorded for this clonotype. The J gene is TRBJ2-1, the V gene TRBV7-2, with unresolved D. The germline V and J ends were trimmed by 5 bases and 8 bases, with 16 bases remaining between them. Looked up from germline, CDR1 is SGHTA and CDR2 is FQGNSA. This CDR3 is built from 14 residues. The chain's CDR3 is CASSPGPRSDEQFF. CDR3 DNA sequence: TGTGCCAGCAGCCCCGGGCCCCGGTCGGATGAGCAGTTCTTC.

The chain recombines TRBV7-9 with TRBJ2-5; D is unresolved. This CDR3 region has 12 residues. The germline V gene has CDR1 SEHNR and CDR2 FQNEAQ (reference sequence). Trimming pared 4 bases from V and 4 bases from J, leaving 7 bases between. The CDR3 loop reads CASSSWGETQYF. Here the CDR3 DNA reads TGTGCCAGCAGCTCCTGGGGAGAGACCCAGTACTTC.

This clonotype has a count of ten or more. The chain combines TRBV28 with TRBJ1-2, with D perhaps matching TRBD1 (5 bases). The germline V and J ends were trimmed by 1 base and 4 bases, with 13 bases remaining between them. The CDR3 is 15 residues long. Germline V CDR1 and CDR2: MDHEN, SYDVKM. The CDR3 region is CASSLLGVPSYGYTF. The CDR3 DNA sequence: TGTGCCAGCAGTTTATTGGGGGTCCCCAGCTATGGCTACACCTTC.

This clonotype was counted many times. The rearrangement uses TRBV27 and TRBJ2-1, with 9 bases identical to TRBD1. The J segment lost 1 base and the V segment lost 5 bases, leaving 6 bases of the junction unmatched. Per germline, CDR1 MNHEY and CDR2 SMNVEV (reference sequence). This CDR3 region has 16 residues. The CDR3 nucleotides read TGTGCCAGCAGTGTATGGACAGGGGATTCCTACAATGAGCAGTTCTTC. This gives the protein CASSVWTGDSYNEQFF.

This clonotype showed up many times. This chain uses TRBV5-1 with TRBJ2-3; no clear D. CDR3 size: 14 residues. Trimming pared 1 base from V and 0 bases from J, leaving 6 bases between. Looked up from germline, CDR1 is SGHRS and CDR2 is YFSETQ. CDR3 sequence reads: CASSLQISTDTQYF. The DNA for the CDR3 is TGCGCCAGCAGCTTGCAGATTAGCACAGATACGCAGTATTTT.

The rearrangement uses TRBV4-2 and TRBJ2-7, with 10 bases fitting TRBD2. J gave up 6 bases and V 4 bases, and 9 bases lay outside the gene matches. The CDR3 has 15 residues. The V gene's germline CDR1 is LGHNA and CDR2 YNFKEQ. CDR3 bases: TGTGCCAGCAGCCGGGACTTAGCGGGAGGATTCGAGCAGTACTTC. Amino acids: CASSRDLAGGFEQYF.